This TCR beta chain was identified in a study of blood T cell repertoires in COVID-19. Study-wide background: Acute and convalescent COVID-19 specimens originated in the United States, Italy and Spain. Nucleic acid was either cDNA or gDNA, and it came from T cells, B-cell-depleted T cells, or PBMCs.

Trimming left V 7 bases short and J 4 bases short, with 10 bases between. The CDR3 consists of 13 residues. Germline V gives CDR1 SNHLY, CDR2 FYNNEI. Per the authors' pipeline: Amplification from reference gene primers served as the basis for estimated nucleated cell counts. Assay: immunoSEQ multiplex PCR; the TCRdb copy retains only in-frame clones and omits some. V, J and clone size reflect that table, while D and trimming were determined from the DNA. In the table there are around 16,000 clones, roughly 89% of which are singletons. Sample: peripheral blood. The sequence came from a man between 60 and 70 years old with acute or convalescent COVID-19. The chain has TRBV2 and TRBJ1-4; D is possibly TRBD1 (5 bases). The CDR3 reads CASTQGFNEKLFF. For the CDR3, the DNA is TGTGCCAGCACTCAGGGTTTTAATGAAAAACTGTTTTTT.